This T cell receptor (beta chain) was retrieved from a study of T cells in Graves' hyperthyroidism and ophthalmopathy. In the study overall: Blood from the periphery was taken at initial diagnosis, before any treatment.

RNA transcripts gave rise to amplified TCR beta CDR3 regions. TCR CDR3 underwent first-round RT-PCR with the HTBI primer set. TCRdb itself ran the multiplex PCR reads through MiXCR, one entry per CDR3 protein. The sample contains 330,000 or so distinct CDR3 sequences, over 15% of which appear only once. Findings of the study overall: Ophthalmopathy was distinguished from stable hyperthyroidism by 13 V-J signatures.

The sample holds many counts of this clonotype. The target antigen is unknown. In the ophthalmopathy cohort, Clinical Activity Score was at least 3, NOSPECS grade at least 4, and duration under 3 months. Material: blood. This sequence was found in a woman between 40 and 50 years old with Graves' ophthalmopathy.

The CDR3 DNA reads TGTGCCAGCAGTTTTCCTTCGGGACTAGCGAACACCGGGGAGCTGTTTTTT. Translating it yields CASSFPSGLANTGELFF. The chain carries TRBV6-2 or TRBV6-3 and TRBJ2-2; TRBD2 matches at 8 bases. Germline CDR1 is MNHEY and CDR2 is SVGEGT. The CDR3 contains 17 residues. The V and J ends lost 4 bases and 0 bases, in that order; junction bases with no gene match: 7.